The 4 T cell receptor beta chains below come from one sample, sequenced in a study of blood T cells in healthy people across ages. The use of a sample-barcoded 5' primer and a J-beta primer mix characterized a second PCR of roughly 6 to 11 cycles. TCRdb reprocessed the 5' RACE reads with MiXCR, giving one entry per CDR3 protein. Of fewer than 900,000 distinct CDR3 sequences in the sample, 45% to 50% were seen once. Material: blood. These receptor sequences come from a woman between 55 and 75 years old in good health.

This clonotype has a handful of counts. CDR3 coding DNA: TGTGCCAGCAGTGACAGTAGGGATGGCTACACCTTC. Translating gives CASSDSRDGYTF. The chain carries TRBV7-9 and TRBJ1-2; tentative D call: TRBD1 (5 bases). The CDR3 totals 12 residues. Per the germline V gene, CDR1 is SEHNR and CDR2 is FQNEAQ (reference sequence). V was shortened by 6 bases and J by 6 bases, with 11 bases between the two germline ends. The complete variable domain, with remaining parts taken from reference TRBV7-9 and TRBJ1-2, reads DTGVSQNPRHKITKRGQNVTFRCDPISEHNRLYWYRQTLGQGPEFLTYFQNEAQLEKSRLLSDRFSAERPKGSFSTLEIQRTEQGDSAMYLCASSDSRDGYTFGSGTRLTVV.

The chain has TRBV5-1 and TRBJ2-1; the D gene could be TRBD1 or TRBD2 (5 bases each). This CDR3 has 12 amino acids. V lost 5 bases and J lost 10, with 13 bases in between. Germline CDR1 is SGHRS and CDR2 is YFSETQ. This chain's CDR3 is CASRVIGDEQFF. As DNA, the CDR3 is TGCGCCAGCAGGGTAATAGGGGACGAGCAGTTCTTC.

This clonotype was observed a handful of times. V is TRBV20-1 and J is TRBJ2-3; 11 bases agree with TRBD2. Germline CDR1 is DFQATT and CDR2 is SNEGSKA (reference sequence). The CDR3 is 16 residues long. The V and J ends lost 5 bases and 2 bases, in that order; junction bases with no gene match: 9. The CDR3 here is CSAPHSGRADTDTQYF. The CDR3 DNA reads as TGCAGTGCTCCCCATAGCGGGAGGGCCGACACAGATACGCAGTATTTT.

This clonotype was seen a few times. The V call is TRBV5-1, the J call TRBJ2-5, with no clear D. The end of the DNA aligns better with TRBJ2-7, so the J call may be wrong. Per germline, CDR1 SGHRS and CDR2 YFSETQ. The CDR3 covers 13 residues. The CDR3 DNA is TGCGCCAGCAGCGTGAACCGTTTCTCCGAGCAGTACTTC. This codes for CASSVNRFSEQYF.